This T cell receptor beta chain was found in a study of OX40 agonist ivuxolimab in advanced cancers. V dropped 6 bases and J dropped 0; count of bases not matched to a gene: 10. The CDR3 length is 16 residues. Germline loops: CDR1 MNHEY, CDR2 SMNVEV (reference sequence). Turning to this clone: Antigen specificity is unknown.

Findings and limits, study-wide: At 0.1 to 3.0 mg/kg, clonal expansion of CD4+ and CD8+ blood T cells had occurred by week 6.

Assay: immunoSEQ multiplex PCR; the TCRdb copy retains only in-frame clones and omits some. The data show fewer than 35,000 clones, roughly 74% seen once. This receptor was obtained from an adult with an advanced solid tumor such as melanoma, head and neck, liver or kidney cancer. The material was CD4+ or CD8+ T cells sorted from blood, obtained in a trial of the OX40 agonist ivuxolimab. The V call is TRBV27, the J call TRBJ1-1, with 7 positions matching TRBD1. CDR3 sequence: CASSPWTGILNTEAFF. DNA of the CDR3: TGTGCCAGCAGCCCCTGGACAGGTATCCTGAACACTGAAGCTTTCTTT.